Reported below is one TCR beta chain. Naivety among CD8 cells was defined by CD45RO negativity and positive CCR7 selection, thereby excluding terminally differentiated effector memory CD45RA+ cells. The donors, healthy adults who were HIV-negative, had experienced no recent acute infections or vaccinations. The record originates from a study of shared clonotypes between healthy human individuals. Study overall: Each donor contributed plates that comprised three CD4 naive, three CD4 memory, two CD8 naive and one CD8 memory.

Sorted-subset replicate PCRs used roughly 210 ng of genomic DNA. This amount corresponded to some 30,000 T cell genomes. This table comes from immunoSEQ multiplex PCR, and its TCRdb copy is limited to in-frame clones, with some not included. This repertoire shows millions of clones, under 95% found once; its top ten account for under 2%. The CDR3 runs 13 residues. Deletions cut 2 bases from V and 6 bases from J, with 10 bases between. Germline V gene sequence: CDR1 SGHTA, CDR2 FQGTGA. The TCR sequence derives from a man younger than 35 in good health. Some clones in this sample may be carry-over from other donors' samples. Sequencing was done on a sample of naive CD8+ T cells from PBMCs. V is TRBV7-3 and J is TRBJ1-2; D is ambiguous. The CDR3 nucleotides are TGTGCCAGCAGCTTACACCGTGGTGATGGCTACACCTTC. Its translation is CASSLHRGDGYTF.